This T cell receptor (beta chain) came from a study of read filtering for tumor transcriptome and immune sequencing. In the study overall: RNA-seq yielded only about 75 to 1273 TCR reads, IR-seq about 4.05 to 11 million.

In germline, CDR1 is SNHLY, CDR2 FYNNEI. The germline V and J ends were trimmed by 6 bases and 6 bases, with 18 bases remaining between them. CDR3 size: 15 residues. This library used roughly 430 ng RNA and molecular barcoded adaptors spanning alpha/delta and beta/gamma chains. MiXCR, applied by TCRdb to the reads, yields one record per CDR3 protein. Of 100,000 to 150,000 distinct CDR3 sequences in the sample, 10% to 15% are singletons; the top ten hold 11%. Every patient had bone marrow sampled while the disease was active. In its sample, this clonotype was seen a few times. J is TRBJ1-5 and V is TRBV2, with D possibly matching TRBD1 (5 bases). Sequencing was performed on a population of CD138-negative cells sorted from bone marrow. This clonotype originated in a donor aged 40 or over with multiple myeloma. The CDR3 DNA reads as TGTGCCAGCAGCGGAGGACGGGGGACGGGTCAGCCCCAGCATTTT. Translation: CASSGGRGTGQPQHF.